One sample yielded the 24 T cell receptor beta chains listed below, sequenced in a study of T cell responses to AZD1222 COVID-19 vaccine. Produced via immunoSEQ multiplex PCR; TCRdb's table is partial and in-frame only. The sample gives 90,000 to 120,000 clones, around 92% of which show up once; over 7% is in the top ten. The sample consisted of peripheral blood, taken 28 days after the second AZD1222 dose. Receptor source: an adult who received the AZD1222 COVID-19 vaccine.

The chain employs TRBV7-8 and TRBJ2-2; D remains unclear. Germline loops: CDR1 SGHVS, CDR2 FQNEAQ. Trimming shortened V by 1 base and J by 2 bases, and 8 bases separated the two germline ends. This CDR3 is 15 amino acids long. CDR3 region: CASSLVPGNTGELFF. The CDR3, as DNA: TGTGCCAGCAGCTTAGTCCCAGGAAACACCGGGGAGCTGTTTTTT.

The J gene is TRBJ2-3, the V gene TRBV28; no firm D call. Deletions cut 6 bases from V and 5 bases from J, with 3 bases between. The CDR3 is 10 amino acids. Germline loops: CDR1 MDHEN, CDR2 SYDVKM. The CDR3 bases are TGTGCCAGCAGGTTAGATACGCAGTATTTT. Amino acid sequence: CASRLDTQYF.

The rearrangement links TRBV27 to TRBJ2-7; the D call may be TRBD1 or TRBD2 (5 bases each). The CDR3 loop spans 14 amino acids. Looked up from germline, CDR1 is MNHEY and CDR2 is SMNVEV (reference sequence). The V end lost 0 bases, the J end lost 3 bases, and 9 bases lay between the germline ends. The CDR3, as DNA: TGTGCCAGCAGTTTATCGTGGGGGAACTACGAGCAGTACTTC. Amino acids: CASSLSWGNYEQYF.

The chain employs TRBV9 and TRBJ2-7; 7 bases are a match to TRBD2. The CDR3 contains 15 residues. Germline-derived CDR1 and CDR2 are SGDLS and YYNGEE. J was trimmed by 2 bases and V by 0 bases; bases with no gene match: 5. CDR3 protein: CASSVGAGLTYEQYF. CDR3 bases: TGTGCCAGCAGCGTAGGAGCGGGACTGACCTACGAGCAGTACTTC.

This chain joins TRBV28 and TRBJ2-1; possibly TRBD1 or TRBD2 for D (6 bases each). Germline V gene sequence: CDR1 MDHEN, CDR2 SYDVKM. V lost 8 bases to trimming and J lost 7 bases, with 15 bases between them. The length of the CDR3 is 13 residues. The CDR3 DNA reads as TGTGCCAGCGTTGAAGGGGGGCTTAATGAGCAGTTCTTC. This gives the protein CASVEGGLNEQFF.

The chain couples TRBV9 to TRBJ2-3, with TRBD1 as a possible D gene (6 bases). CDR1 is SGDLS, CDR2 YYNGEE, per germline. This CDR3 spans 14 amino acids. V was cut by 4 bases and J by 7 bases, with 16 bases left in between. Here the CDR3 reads CASSTTRDINTQYF. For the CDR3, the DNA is TGTGCCAGCAGCACGACCCGGGACATTAATACGCAGTATTTT.

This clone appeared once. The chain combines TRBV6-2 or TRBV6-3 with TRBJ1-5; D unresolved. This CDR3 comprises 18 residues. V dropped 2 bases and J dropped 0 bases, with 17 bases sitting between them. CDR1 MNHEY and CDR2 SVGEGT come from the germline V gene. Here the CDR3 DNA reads TGTGCCAGCAGTTACACTTCCCGCCAGACTTATAGCAATCAGCCCCAGCATTTT. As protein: CASSYTSRQTYSNQPQHF.

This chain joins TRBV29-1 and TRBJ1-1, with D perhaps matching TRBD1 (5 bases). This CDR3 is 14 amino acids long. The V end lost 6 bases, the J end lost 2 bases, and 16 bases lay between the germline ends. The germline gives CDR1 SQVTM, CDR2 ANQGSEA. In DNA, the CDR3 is TGCAGCGTCTGCCTCGACAGAATTAACACTGAAGCTTTCTTT. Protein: CSVCLDRINTEAFF.

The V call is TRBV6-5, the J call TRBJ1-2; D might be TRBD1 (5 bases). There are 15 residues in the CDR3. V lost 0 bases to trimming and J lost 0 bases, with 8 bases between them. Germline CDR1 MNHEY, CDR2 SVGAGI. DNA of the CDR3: TGTGCCAGCAGTTACTCGCAGGGCACTAACTATGGCTACACCTTC. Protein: CASSYSQGTNYGYTF.

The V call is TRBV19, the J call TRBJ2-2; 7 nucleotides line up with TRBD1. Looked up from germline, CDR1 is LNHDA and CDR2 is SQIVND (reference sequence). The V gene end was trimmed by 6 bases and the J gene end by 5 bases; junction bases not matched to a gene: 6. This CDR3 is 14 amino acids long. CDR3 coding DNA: TGTGCCAGTAGCGTCGAGACAGGGACCGGGGAGCTGTTTTTT. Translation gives CASSVETGTGELFF. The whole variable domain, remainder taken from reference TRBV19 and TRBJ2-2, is DGGITQSPKYLFRKEGQNVTLSCEQNLNHDAMYWYRQDPGQGLRLIYYSQIVNDFQKGDIAEGYSVSREKKESFPLTVTSAQKNPTAFYLCASSVETGTGELFFGEGSRLTVL.

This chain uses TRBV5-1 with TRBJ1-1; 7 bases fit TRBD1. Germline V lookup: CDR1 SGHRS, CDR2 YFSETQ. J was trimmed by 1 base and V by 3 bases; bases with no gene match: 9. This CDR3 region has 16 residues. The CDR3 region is CASSSQTGSSNTEAFF. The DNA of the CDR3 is TGCGCCAGCAGCTCTCAGACAGGGTCCTCGAACACTGAAGCTTTCTTT. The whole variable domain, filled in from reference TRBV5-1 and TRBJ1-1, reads KAGVTQTPRYLIKTRGQQVTLSCSPISGHRSVSWYQQTPGQGLQFLFEYFSETQRNKGNFPGRFSGRQFSNSRSEMNVSTLELGDSALYLCASSSQTGSSNTEAFFGQGTRLTVV.

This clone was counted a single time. The chain's CDR3 is CASSLRQDSYEQYF. Here the CDR3 DNA reads TGTGCCAGCAGCTTGCGTCAGGACTCCTACGAGCAGTACTTC. This chain uses TRBV5-6 with TRBJ2-7; D gene uncertain. Deletions cut 1 base from V and 0 bases from J, with 8 bases between. Germline CDR1 reads SGHDT; CDR2 reads YYEEEE. CDR3 length: 14 amino acids. The full variable domain, completed using reference TRBV5-6 and TRBJ2-7, is DAGVTQSPTHLIKTRGQQVTLRCSPKSGHDTVSWYQQALGQGPQFIFQYYEEEERQRGNFPDRFSGHQFPNYSSELNVNALLLGDSALYLCASSLRQDSYEQYFGPGTRLTVT.

CDR3 residues: CASRRQQQPQHF. CDR3 nucleotides: TGTGCCAGCAGAAGACAGCAACAGCCCCAGCATTTT. The J gene is TRBJ1-5, the V gene TRBV6-5, with D perhaps matching TRBD1 (5 bases). Trimming removed 6 bases from V and 7 bases from J, with 10 bases in between. Germline CDR1 reads MNHEY; CDR2 reads SVGAGI. The CDR3 covers 12 residues.

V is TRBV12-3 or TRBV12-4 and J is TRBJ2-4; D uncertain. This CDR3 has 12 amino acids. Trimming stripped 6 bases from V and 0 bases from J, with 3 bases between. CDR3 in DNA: TGTGCCAGCAGGATAGCCAAAAACATTCAGTACTTC. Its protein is CASRIAKNIQYF.

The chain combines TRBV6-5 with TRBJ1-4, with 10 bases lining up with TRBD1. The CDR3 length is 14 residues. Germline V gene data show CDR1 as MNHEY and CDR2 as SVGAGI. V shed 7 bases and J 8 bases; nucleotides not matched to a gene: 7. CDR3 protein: CASTRQGAGEKLFF. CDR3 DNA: TGTGCCAGCACTAGACAGGGGGCGGGAGAAAAACTGTTTTTT.

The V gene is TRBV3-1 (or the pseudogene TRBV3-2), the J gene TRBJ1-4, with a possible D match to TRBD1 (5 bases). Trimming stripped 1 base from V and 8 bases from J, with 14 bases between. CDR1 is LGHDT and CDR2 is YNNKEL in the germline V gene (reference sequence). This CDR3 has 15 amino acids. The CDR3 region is CASSQGGRANEKLFF. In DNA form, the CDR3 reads TGTGCCAGCAGCCAAGGGGGCAGGGCCAACGAAAAACTGTTTTTT.

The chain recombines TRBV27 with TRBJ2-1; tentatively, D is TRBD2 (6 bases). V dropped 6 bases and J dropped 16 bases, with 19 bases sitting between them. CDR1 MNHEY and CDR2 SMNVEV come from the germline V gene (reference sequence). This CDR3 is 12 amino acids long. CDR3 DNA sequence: TGTGCCAGCAGGCCGGACTACGGGGCATATTTCTTC. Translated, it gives CASRPDYGAYFF.

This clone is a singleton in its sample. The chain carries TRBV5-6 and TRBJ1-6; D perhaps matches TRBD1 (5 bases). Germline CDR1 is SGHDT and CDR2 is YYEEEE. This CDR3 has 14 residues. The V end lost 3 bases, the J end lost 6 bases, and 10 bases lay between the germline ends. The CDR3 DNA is TGTGCCAGCAGCTCGGGACGGATTAATTCACCCCTCCACTTT. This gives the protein CASSSGRINSPLHF.

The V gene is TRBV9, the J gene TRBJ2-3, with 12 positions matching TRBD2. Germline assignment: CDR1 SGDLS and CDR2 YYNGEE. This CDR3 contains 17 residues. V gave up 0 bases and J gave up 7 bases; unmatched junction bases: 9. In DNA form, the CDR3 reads TGTGCCAGCAGCGTAGATCCTAGCGGGAGGGGCTCCAATACGCAGTATTTT. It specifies CASSVDPSGRGSNTQYF.

The CDR3 protein is CASSIGQGNYGYTF. CDR3 sequence (DNA): TGTGCCAGTAGTATTGGGCAGGGGAACTATGGCTACACCTTC. This chain connects TRBV19 to TRBJ1-2; a possible D gene is TRBD1 (6 bases). CDR1 is LNHDA and CDR2 is SQIVND in the germline V gene (reference sequence). The CDR3 extends over 14 amino acids. Trimming took off 3 bases at V and 2 bases at J, with 10 bases between the two ends.

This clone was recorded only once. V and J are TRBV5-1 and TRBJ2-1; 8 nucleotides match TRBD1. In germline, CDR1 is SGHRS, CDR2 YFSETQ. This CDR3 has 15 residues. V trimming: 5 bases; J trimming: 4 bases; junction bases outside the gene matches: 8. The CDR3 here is CASRNRDRSYNEQFF. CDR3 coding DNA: TGCGCCAGCAGGAACCGGGACAGGTCTTACAATGAGCAGTTCTTC.

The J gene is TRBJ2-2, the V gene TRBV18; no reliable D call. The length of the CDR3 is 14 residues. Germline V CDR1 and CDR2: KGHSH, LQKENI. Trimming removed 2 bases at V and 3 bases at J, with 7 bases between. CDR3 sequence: CASSPGSDTGELFF. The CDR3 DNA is TGTGCCAGCTCACCAGGCAGTGACACCGGGGAGCTGTTTTTT.

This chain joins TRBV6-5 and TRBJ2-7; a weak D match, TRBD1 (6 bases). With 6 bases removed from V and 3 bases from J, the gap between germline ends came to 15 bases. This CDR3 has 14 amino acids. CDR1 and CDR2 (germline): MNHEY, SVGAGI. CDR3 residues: CASSLGHGGYEQYF. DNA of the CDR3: TGTGCCAGCAGCTTGGGACACGGTGGCTACGAGCAGTACTTC.

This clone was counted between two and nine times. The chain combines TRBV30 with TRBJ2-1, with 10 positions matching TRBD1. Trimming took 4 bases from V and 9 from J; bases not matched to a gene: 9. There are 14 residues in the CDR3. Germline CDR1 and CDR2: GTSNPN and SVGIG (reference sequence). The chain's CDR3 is CAWKPGQGFGEQFF. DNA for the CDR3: TGTGCCTGGAAGCCGGGACAGGGGTTCGGTGAGCAGTTCTTC.